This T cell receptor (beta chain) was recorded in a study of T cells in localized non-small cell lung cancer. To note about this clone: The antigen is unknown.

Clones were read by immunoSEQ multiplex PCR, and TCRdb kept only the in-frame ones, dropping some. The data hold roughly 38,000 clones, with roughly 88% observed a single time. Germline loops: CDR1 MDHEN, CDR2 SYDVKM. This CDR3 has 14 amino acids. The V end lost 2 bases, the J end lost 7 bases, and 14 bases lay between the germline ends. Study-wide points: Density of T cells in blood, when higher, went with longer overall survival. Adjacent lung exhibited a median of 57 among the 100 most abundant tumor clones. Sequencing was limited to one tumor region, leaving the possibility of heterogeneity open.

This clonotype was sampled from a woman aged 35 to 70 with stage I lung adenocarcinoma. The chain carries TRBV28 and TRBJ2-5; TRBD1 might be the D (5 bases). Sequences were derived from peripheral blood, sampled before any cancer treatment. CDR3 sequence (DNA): TGTGCCAGCAGTTTAGGGCTAGGGGTCGGGACCCAGTACTTC. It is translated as CASSLGLGVGTQYF. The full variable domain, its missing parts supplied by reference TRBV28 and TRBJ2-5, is DVKVTQSSRYLVKRTGEKVFLECVQDMDHENMFWYRQDPGLGLRLIYFSYDVKMKEKGDIPEGYSVSREKKERFSLILESASTNQTSMYLCASSLGLGVGTQYFGPGTRLLVL.